These 19 T cell receptor beta chains were sequenced from one sample in a study of cytomegalovirus exposure and HLA in healthy donors. PCR was performed using 60 Vbeta and 13 Jbeta primers. The method was immunoSEQ multiplex PCR; TCRdb's version includes in-frame clones alone and lacks a portion of them. The sample holds approximately 110,000 clones. The sample consisted of PBMCs. These TCRs come from a man aged 30-40 years in good health and CMV-seronegative.

This sequence joins TRBV7-2 and TRBJ1-1, with D perhaps TRBD1 (6 bases). V shed 5 bases and J shed 5 bases, with 15 bases lying between them. The germline gives CDR1 SGHTA, CDR2 FQGNSA. There are 14 residues in the CDR3. CDR3 amino acids: CASSLNRVMTEAFF. As DNA, the CDR3 is TGTGCCAGCAGCCTGAACAGGGTGATGACTGAAGCTTTCTTT.

V and J are TRBV19 and TRBJ2-2, with 13 nucleotides matching TRBD2. V gave up 4 bases and J gave up 5 bases; unmatched junction bases: 4. This CDR3 has 16 residues. Germline CDR1 is LNHDA and CDR2 is SQIVND (reference sequence). The CDR3 coding sequence is TGTGCCAGTAGTACAACTAGCGGGAGGGCGACCGGGGAGCTGTTTTTT. It encodes CASSTTSGRATGELFF.

This sequence joins TRBV6-4 and TRBJ1-5; 7 bases map to TRBD1. Germline loops: CDR1 MRHNA, CDR2 SNTAGT. The junction had 6 bases not matched to a gene; V was cut back by 5 bases and J by 2 bases. This CDR3 spans 15 amino acids. The CDR3 DNA sequence: TGTGCCAGCAGTTCGGTAGGGGGCGGCAATCAGCCCCAGCATTTT. This sequence encodes CASSSVGGGNQPQHF.

J is TRBJ2-7 and V is TRBV27, with 15 bases that match TRBD2. Trimming removed 4 bases from V and 4 bases from J; junction bases left unmatched: 8. Looked up from germline, CDR1 is MNHEY and CDR2 is SMNVEV (reference sequence). This CDR3 has 17 residues. The CDR3, as DNA: TGTGCCAGCAGTTCTGGGACTAGCGGGAGGAGGGTATACGAGCAGTACTTC. This sequence encodes CASSSGTSGRRVYEQYF.

The J gene is TRBJ2-3, the V gene TRBV29-1, with 11 bases lining up with TRBD2. Germline values: CDR1 SQVTM, CDR2 ANQGSEA. The CDR3 contains 15 residues. Trimming removed 7 bases from V and 1 base from J; junction bases left unmatched: 7. The CDR3: CSAYGTSGRTDTQYF. The CDR3 DNA reads as TGCAGCGCTTATGGGACTAGCGGCCGCACAGATACGCAGTATTTT.

This chain uses TRBV19 with TRBJ1-5; D gene ambiguous. Trimming shortened V by 1 base and J by 0 bases, and 7 bases separated the two germline ends. CDR3 length: 15 amino acids. Germline loops: CDR1 LNHDA, CDR2 SQIVND (reference sequence). CDR3 nucleotides: TGTGCCAGTAGTATAGGGGCCTTTAGCAATCAGCCCCAGCATTTT. This gives the protein CASSIGAFSNQPQHF.

V usage is TRBV27 and J usage is TRBJ1-6, with 7 bases fitting TRBD1. Germline loops: CDR1 MNHEY, CDR2 SMNVEV (reference sequence). This CDR3 spans 20 amino acids. With 8 bases clipped from V and 0 bases from J, the junction kept 19 bases outside the gene matches. CDR3 protein: CASSRSRSGTESSYNSPLHF. The DNA for the CDR3 is TGTGCCAGCTCCAGGTCCCGGTCCGGGACAGAGAGCTCCTATAATTCACCCCTCCACTTT.

The chain employs TRBV7-7 and TRBJ2-5, with TRBD1 matching 7 bases. Unmatched junction bases numbered 9, after V lost 4 bases and J lost 4 bases. The CDR3 runs 15 residues. In germline, CDR1 is SSHAT, CDR2 FNYEAQ (reference sequence). The CDR3 bases are TGTGCCAGCAGCTCAGTAGGGGGCACCGGAGAGACCCAGTACTTC. Translating gives CASSSVGGTGETQYF.

The chain joins TRBV11-1 to TRBJ1-2, with TRBD1 matching 9 bases. Germline CDR1 SGHAT, CDR2 FQDESV (reference sequence). The CDR3 spans 16 residues. J was trimmed by 3 bases and V by 2 bases; bases with no gene match: 7. In DNA, the CDR3 is TGTGCCAGCAGCTTATCCACAGGGGGCGCGGACTATGGCTACACCTTC. Encoded protein: CASSLSTGGADYGYTF.

V is TRBV19 and J is TRBJ2-3, with D hard to call. The ends were cut back, 1 base at V and 3 bases at J, with 11 bases in the middle. From germline, CDR1 is LNHDA and CDR2 SQIVND (reference sequence). There are 15 residues in the CDR3. CDR3 loop: CASSIGWLATDTQYF. CDR3 bases: TGTGCCAGTAGTATAGGGTGGTTAGCAACAGATACGCAGTATTTT.

V gene TRBV5-4 combines with J gene TRBJ1-1; D perhaps matches TRBD1 (5 bases). Trimming removed 2 bases from V and 1 base from J, with 18 bases in between. Per germline, CDR1 SGHNT and CDR2 YYREEE (reference sequence). The CDR3 runs 17 residues. CDR3 sequence reads: CASSLGVSISKNTEAFF. As DNA, the CDR3 is TGTGCCAGCAGCTTAGGGGTAAGCATCAGCAAGAACACTGAAGCTTTCTTT.

The V call is TRBV19, the J call TRBJ1-1; TRBD1 might be the D (5 bases). In germline, CDR1 is LNHDA, CDR2 SQIVND (reference sequence). Trimming removed 4 bases from V and 7 bases from J, with 16 bases in between. This CDR3 has 14 residues. In nucleotides, the CDR3 is TGTGCCAGTAGTACGCCTGGAACTCAGGGTGAAGCTTTCTTT. This gives the protein CASSTPGTQGEAFF.

The chain couples TRBV4-3 to TRBJ2-7; D possibly corresponds to TRBD2 (6 bases). V gave up 0 bases and J gave up 2 bases, with 14 bases separating them. CDR1 is LGHNA, CDR2 YSLEER, per germline. This CDR3 has 16 residues. This chain's CDR3 is CASSQDGGTATYEQYF. CDR3 in DNA: TGCGCCAGCAGCCAAGATGGCGGGACGGCCACCTACGAGCAGTACTTC.

The V and J genes are TRBV30 and TRBJ2-5, with D tentatively TRBD2 (6 bases). This CDR3 has 14 residues. The V gene lost 0 bases and the J gene lost 3 bases, with 11 bases spanning the gap. CDR1 and CDR2 (germline): GTSNPN, SVGIG (reference sequence). The CDR3 spells CAWSVPGAEETQYF. The CDR3 DNA sequence: TGTGCCTGGAGTGTACCGGGAGCGGAAGAGACCCAGTACTTC.

This chain uses TRBV9 with TRBJ2-3; D is unclear. This CDR3 is built from 14 residues. V lost 1 base and J 1 base, leaving 7 bases between the germline ends. CDR1 is SGDLS, CDR2 YYNGEE, per germline. Written as DNA, the CDR3 is TGTGCCAGCAGCGTATTACTACGCACAGATACGCAGTATTTT. Amino acid sequence: CASSVLLRTDTQYF.

The chain uses TRBV19 and TRBJ2-3; D possibly corresponds to TRBD2 (6 bases). V was cut by 5 bases and J by 4 bases, with 16 bases left in between. The CDR3 length is 15 residues. The V gene's germline CDR1 is LNHDA and CDR2 SQIVND (reference sequence). The CDR3 sequence: CASSVSSWGADTQYF. The DNA of the CDR3 is TGTGCCAGTAGTGTTAGCTCGTGGGGGGCAGATACGCAGTATTTT.

The chain is built from TRBV5-5 and TRBJ1-3; D possibly corresponds to TRBD1 (6 bases). Deletions cut 0 bases from V and 1 base from J, with 11 bases between. CDR1 is SGHKS, CDR2 YYEKEE, per germline (reference sequence). The CDR3 extends over 16 amino acids. CDR3 region: CASSLAAGESGNTIYF. In DNA form, the CDR3 reads TGTGCCAGCAGCTTGGCCGCAGGGGAGTCTGGAAACACCATATATTTT.

The chain joins TRBV5-6 to TRBJ1-1; D is perhaps TRBD1 (6 bases). Germline values: CDR1 SGHDT, CDR2 YYEEEE. V was clipped by 4 bases and J by 3 bases, with 13 bases between them. This CDR3 comprises 14 residues. This CDR3 is CASSIVPGDTEAFF. CDR3 DNA: TGTGCCAGCAGCATCGTCCCAGGGGACACTGAAGCTTTCTTT.

The chain recombines TRBV28 with TRBJ2-5; TRBD1 matches at 8 bases. This CDR3 contains 16 residues. Germline V gene data show CDR1 as MDHEN and CDR2 as SYDVKM. The junction had 14 bases not matched to a gene; V was cut back by 6 bases and J by 5 bases. CDR3 loop: CASSHTGWGDRETQYF. The CDR3 nucleotides are TGTGCCAGCAGCCATACAGGTTGGGGGGACAGGGAGACCCAGTACTTC.